This T cell receptor beta chain is from a study of blood T cell repertoires in COVID-19. Study information: Samples taken during acute and convalescent COVID-19 were collected in the United States, Italy and Spain.

Sequencing was performed with immunoSEQ multiplex PCR; in TCRdb, only in-frame clones are kept and a portion is missing. The sample contains about 270,000 clones, roughly 90% of which appear only once. The sample comprised PBMCs or T cells enriched from blood (not recorded which). This receptor was obtained from a man aged 35-49 years who had been exposed to COVID-19.

CDR3: CASSYSGTGSGNTIYF. CDR3 bases: TGTGCCAGCAGTTACTCCGGGACAGGCTCTGGAAACACCATATATTTT. The V gene is TRBV6-5, the J gene TRBJ1-3; 8 nucleotides align to TRBD1. CDR3 size: 16 residues. Germline CDR1 is MNHEY and CDR2 is SVGAGI. Trimming at V came to 0 bases and at J to 0 bases, leaving 1 base not matched to a gene.